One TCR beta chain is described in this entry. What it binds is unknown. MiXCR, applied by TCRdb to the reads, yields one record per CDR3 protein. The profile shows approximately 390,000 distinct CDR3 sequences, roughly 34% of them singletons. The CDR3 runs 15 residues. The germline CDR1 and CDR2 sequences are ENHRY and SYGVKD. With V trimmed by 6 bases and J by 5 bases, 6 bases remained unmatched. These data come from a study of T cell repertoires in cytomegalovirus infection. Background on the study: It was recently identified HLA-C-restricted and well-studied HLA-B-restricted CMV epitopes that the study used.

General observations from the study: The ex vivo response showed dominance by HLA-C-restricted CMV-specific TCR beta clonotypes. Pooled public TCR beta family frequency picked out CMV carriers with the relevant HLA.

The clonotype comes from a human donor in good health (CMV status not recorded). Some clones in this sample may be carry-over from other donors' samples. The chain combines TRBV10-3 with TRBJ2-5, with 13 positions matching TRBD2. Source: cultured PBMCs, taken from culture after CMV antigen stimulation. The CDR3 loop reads CAISSGLAGTETQYF. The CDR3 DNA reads TGTGCCATCAGCTCGGGACTAGCGGGAACGGAGACCCAGTACTTC.